This TCR beta chain originates from a study of Graves' ophthalmopathy and Graves' hyperthyroidism. RNA transcripts were the source from which TCR beta CDR3 regions were amplified. The first-round RT-PCR employed HTBI primers together with the Qiagen OneStep RT-PCR kit. A multiplex PCR was then performed as the second round. TCRdb called the multiplex PCR reads again in MiXCR, with one record for every CDR3 protein. Of 600,000 to 700,000 distinct CDR3 sequences in the sample, over 40% are singletons; the top ten hold under 3.5%. From germline, CDR1 is SGHTA and CDR2 FQGNSA. V lost 7 bases to trimming and J lost 0 bases, with 16 bases between them. This CDR3 has 15 residues.

The gene calls are TRBV7-2 and TRBJ2-7; a weak D match, TRBD2 (5 bases). Sequenced material: peripheral blood. This receptor was identified in an adult man with Graves' ophthalmopathy. CDR3 protein: CASTSGLAGSYEQYF. Written as DNA, the CDR3 is TGTGCCAGCACCTCTGGGCTAGCCGGCTCCTACGAGCAGTACTTC.